These 29 T cell receptor beta chains originate from one sample sequenced in a study of vaccination effects on CD4 cells after COVID-19. Using immunoSEQ multiplex PCR, the repertoire was profiled, and TCRdb retains in-frame clones only, with some absent. The sample yields about 64,000 clones, 70% to 85% seen once. Culture proceeded for 10 days, and CD4+ T cells were then isolated. Their target antigens are unknown. The material sequenced was CD4+ T cells from PBMCs cultured without peptide, taken before COVID-19 vaccination. These receptors came from a human donor who had a prior SARS-CoV-2 infection.

This rearrangement joins TRBV5-6 to TRBJ2-5, with 7 bases matching TRBD2. The germline V gene encodes CDR1 SGHDT and CDR2 YYEEEE. The V gene end was trimmed by 0 bases and the J gene end by 1 base; junction bases not matched to a gene: 6. This CDR3 is built from 16 residues. CDR3 bases: TGTGCCAGCAGCTTGGCGCGGGGGACGGCCCAAGAGACCCAGTACTTC. This translates into CASSLARGTAQETQYF.

The chain links TRBV5-8 to TRBJ1-2; the D gene is possibly TRBD1 (5 bases). V shed 0 bases and J shed 6 bases, with 9 bases lying between them. Germline CDR1 reads SGHTS; CDR2 reads YDEGEE. This CDR3 comprises 13 residues. The CDR3 sequence is CASSLGQGDGYTF. The CDR3 bases are TGTGCCAGCAGCTTGGGTCAGGGCGATGGCTACACCTTC.

The chain links TRBV18 to TRBJ2-1; D is perhaps TRBD1 (5 bases). Germline V CDR1 and CDR2: KGHSH, LQKENI. V lost 5 bases, J lost 8 bases, and 16 bases lay in between. The CDR3 has 14 residues. CDR3: CASSAKLQDDEQFF. CDR3 nucleotides: TGTGCCAGCTCAGCCAAACTACAGGACGATGAGCAGTTCTTC.

The V call is TRBV11-2, the J call TRBJ1-2; maybe TRBD1 (5 bases). The germline V gene has CDR1 SGHAT and CDR2 FQNNGV. The CDR3 is made up of 15 amino acids. Trimming cost V 5 bases and J 4 bases, with 17 bases left between them. In DNA, the CDR3 is TGTGCCAGCAGCCATTCCCGGGACGCCATCTATGGCTACACCTTC. Translation: CASSHSRDAIYGYTF.

This clone occurred a few times. J is TRBJ2-5 and V is TRBV7-9, with TRBD2 identical over 13 bases. CDR3 size: 17 residues. Germline V lookup: CDR1 SEHNR, CDR2 FQNEAQ (reference sequence). Germline trimming cut 5 bases from V and 4 bases from J; bases unmatched to any gene: 10. CDR3 bases: TGTGCCAGCAGCACCGCGAGGACTAGCGGGGGTGCAGAGACCCAGTACTTC. It yields the protein CASSTARTSGGAETQYF.

V and J are TRBV2 and TRBJ2-1, with no clear D. CDR1 and CDR2 (germline): SNHLY, FYNNEI. The germline V and J ends were trimmed by 0 bases and 4 bases, with 4 bases remaining between them. This CDR3 has 13 residues. The CDR3 loop is CASSEAIYNEQFF. In nucleotides, the CDR3 is TGTGCCAGCAGTGAAGCTATTTACAATGAGCAGTTCTTC.

This clone was picked up a small number of times. The chain employs TRBV5-4 and TRBJ2-2, with a tentative D call TRBD2 (6 bases). This CDR3 region has 15 residues. The germline V and J ends were trimmed by 4 bases and 0 bases, with 10 bases remaining between them. CDR1 is SGHNT, CDR2 YYREEE, per germline (reference sequence). The CDR3 reads CASSPAGTNTGELFF. DNA for the CDR3: TGTGCCAGCAGCCCAGCGGGCACGAACACCGGGGAGCTGTTTTTT.

The genes are TRBV24-1 and TRBJ2-7; 9 bases line up with TRBD1. The germline CDR1 and CDR2 sequences are KGHDR and SFDVKD. This CDR3 is built from 15 residues. The V gene end was trimmed by 9 bases and the J gene end by 5 bases; junction bases not matched to a gene: 13. The CDR3 here is CATFSTGQGLHEQYF. The CDR3 bases are TGTGCCACCTTCTCCACAGGACAGGGGCTGCACGAGCAGTACTTC.

This clone appeared a single time. J is TRBJ1-3 and V is TRBV7-8; no definite D call. The CDR3 sequence is 14 residues long. V lost 5 bases and J 0 bases, leaving 8 bases between the germline ends. From germline, CDR1 is SGHVS and CDR2 FQNEAQ. CDR3 protein: CASSPTYSGNTIYF. Here the CDR3 DNA reads TGTGCCAGCAGCCCTACGTACTCTGGAAACACCATATATTTT.

The rearrangement uses TRBV19 and TRBJ2-7; TRBD1 matches at 11 bases. The CDR3 runs 13 residues. Germline V gives CDR1 LNHDA, CDR2 SQIVND (reference sequence). Unmatched junction bases numbered 7, after V lost 8 bases and J lost 7 bases. Here the CDR3 reads CASSRTGGGEQYF. The CDR3 DNA follows: TGTGCCAGTTCAAGGACAGGGGGCGGGGAGCAGTACTTC.

This clone was counted a few times. The chain links TRBV2 to TRBJ1-5; D remains ambiguous. Germline V gene lookup returns CDR1 SNHLY and CDR2 FYNNEI. V lost 6 bases and J lost 4, with 10 bases in between. The CDR3 totals 13 residues. CDR3 in DNA: TGTGCCAGCAGCTGGGAGAGAAATCAGCCCCAGCATTTT. Translation gives CASSWERNQPQHF.

The V gene is TRBV20-1, the J gene TRBJ2-3; the match to TRBD2 covers 7 bases. CDR1 and CDR2 from the germline V gene are DFQATT and SNEGSKA (reference sequence). The CDR3 covers 11 residues. V shed 6 bases and J 8 bases; nucleotides not matched to a gene: 5. This CDR3 reads CSAREQGTQYF. As DNA, the CDR3 is TGCAGTGCGCGGGAGCAAGGTACGCAGTATTTT.

The gene calls are TRBV7-6 and TRBJ1-4; D perhaps matches TRBD1 (5 bases). CDR1 and CDR2 (germline): SGHVS, FNYEAQ. The ends were cut back, 1 base at V and 1 base at J, with 16 bases in the middle. CDR3 length equals 18 residues. In DNA, the CDR3 is TGTGCCAGCAGCTTAGGGGTTTCTTCAGGGTTAACTAATGAAAAACTGTTTTTT. This codes for CASSLGVSSGLTNEKLFF.

On this clone itself: The same CDR3 is also encoded by other DNA sequences in this sample. This chain connects TRBV7-2 to TRBJ2-7; D is uncertain. Per germline, CDR1 SGHTA and CDR2 FQGNSA. V lost 5 bases to trimming and J lost 3 bases, with 11 bases between them. The CDR3 contains 13 residues. The CDR3 region is CASSPDGFYEQYF. The DNA for the CDR3 is TGTGCCAGCAGCCCGGACGGTTTCTACGAGCAGTACTTC.

The CDR3 here is CATQTDTYGYTF. As DNA, the CDR3 is TGTGCCACCCAGACTGATACCTATGGCTACACCTTC. This chain connects TRBV19 to TRBJ1-2; D unresolved. Looked up from germline, CDR1 is LNHDA and CDR2 is SQIVND (reference sequence). With 10 bases removed from V and 4 bases from J, the gap between germline ends came to 13 bases. CDR3 length equals 12 residues.

The rearrangement links TRBV6-5 to TRBJ1-1; D may be TRBD1 (6 bases). Germline V gene lookup returns CDR1 MNHEY and CDR2 SVGAGI. Trimming took 2 bases from V and 11 from J, leaving 21 bases between them. CDR3 length: 15 residues. The CDR3 bases are TGTGCCAGCAGTTACAACTCAGGGGCCCCCTTGGGGGCTTTCTTT. This sequence encodes CASSYNSGAPLGAFF.

V is TRBV3-1 (or the pseudogene TRBV3-2) and J is TRBJ2-2, with 7 nucleotides matching TRBD2. The germline V gene encodes CDR1 LGHDT and CDR2 YNNKEL (reference sequence). V lost 6 bases, J lost 6 bases, and 10 bases stayed unmatched. The CDR3 runs 15 residues. DNA of the CDR3: TGTGCCAGCAGTCGGATCCAGGCGGGGGCCGGGGAGCTGTTTTTT. Residues: CASSRIQAGAGELFF.

The chain uses TRBV7-8 and TRBJ1-2; TRBD1 matches at 7 bases. The CDR3 is 16 residues long. Germline loops: CDR1 SGHVS, CDR2 FQNEAQ. Trimming at V came to 5 bases and at J to 8 bases, leaving 17 bases not matched to a gene. The CDR3 nucleotides read TGTGCCAGCAGCCCCTTCCGGATCGCAGGGGGAGGAGGCTACACCTTC. Encoded protein: CASSPFRIAGGGGYTF.

The chain has TRBV29-1 and TRBJ1-1; 11 nucleotides align to TRBD1. The CDR3 spans 13 residues. V shed 7 bases, J shed 10 bases, and the junction held 11 bases outside the gene matches. Germline V CDR1 and CDR2: SQVTM, ANQGSEA. The CDR3 sequence is CSASGDRGSGAFF. For the CDR3, the DNA is TGCAGCGCCTCGGGGGACAGGGGGAGCGGAGCTTTCTTT.

V gene TRBV3-1 (or the pseudogene TRBV3-2) combines with J gene TRBJ2-7, with D perhaps TRBD2 (6 bases). CDR1 is LGHDT and CDR2 is YNNKEL in the germline V gene (reference sequence). The CDR3 runs 14 residues. V was cut by 4 bases and J by 3 bases, with 13 bases left in between. CDR3 DNA sequence: TGTGCCAGCAGCCCAACATGGAGGGTCTACGAGCAGTACTTC. Amino acids: CASSPTWRVYEQYF.

This clone has a single count. The chain recombines TRBV2 with TRBJ1-6; 9 bases are shared with TRBD1. The CDR3 runs 17 residues. V lost 3 bases to trimming and J lost 2 bases; unmatched junction nucleotides: 5. The germline V gene encodes CDR1 SNHLY and CDR2 FYNNEI. CDR3 residues: CASSEDRGSPYNSPLHF. The CDR3, as DNA: TGTGCCAGCAGTGAGGACAGGGGAAGCCCCTATAATTCACCCCTCCACTTT.

This rearrangement joins TRBV7-2 to TRBJ2-3; D call uncertain. This CDR3 is 13 amino acids long. Looked up from germline, CDR1 is SGHTA and CDR2 is FQGNSA. V was cut by 5 bases and J by 4 bases, with 10 bases left in between. The CDR3 spells CASSVRFADTQYF. In DNA form, the CDR3 reads TGTGCCAGCAGCGTCAGGTTCGCAGATACGCAGTATTTT.

This clone was recorded once. This chain connects TRBV19 to TRBJ1-1, with a tentative D call TRBD1 (6 bases). The CDR3 sequence is 16 residues long. The germline V gene has CDR1 LNHDA and CDR2 SQIVND (reference sequence). V was trimmed by 7 bases and J by 1 base, leaving 19 bases between them. CDR3 DNA: TGTGCCAGTACCCAAGTCTCCAGGACAGCGAACACTGAAGCTTTCTTT. Translating it yields CASTQVSRTANTEAFF. Variable domain in full (rest from reference TRBV19 and TRBJ1-1): DGGITQSPKYLFRKEGQNVTLSCEQNLNHDAMYWYRQDPGQGLRLIYYSQIVNDFQKGDIAEGYSVSREKKESFPLTVTSAQKNPTAFYLCASTQVSRTANTEAFFGQGTRLTVV.

The rearrangement joins TRBV20-1 to TRBJ2-3; D is unclear. Trimming cost V 3 bases and J 2 bases, with 9 bases left between them. Germline CDR1 reads DFQATT; CDR2 reads SNEGSKA (reference sequence). CDR3 length: 13 amino acids. The CDR3 sequence: CSASFRLTDTQYF. Here the CDR3 DNA reads TGCAGTGCTAGTTTTAGGCTCACAGATACGCAGTATTTT.

The rearrangement joins TRBV4-1 to TRBJ2-1; tentative D call: TRBD1 (6 bases). Germline loops: CDR1 MGHRA, CDR2 YSYEKL. Between the trimmed V and J ends, which lost 2 bases and 0 bases, there was a span of 17 bases. CDR3 size: 18 residues. As DNA, the CDR3 is TGCGCCAGCAGCCAACTCTTTTCCCTAGGGGGCTCCTACAATGAGCAGTTCTTC. Protein product: CASSQLFSLGGSYNEQFF.

The chain is built from TRBV2 and TRBJ2-3; D is unresolved. Looked up from germline, CDR1 is SNHLY and CDR2 is FYNNEI. Deletions cut 1 base from V and 1 base from J, with 15 bases between. The length of the CDR3 is 17 residues. This chain's CDR3 is CASSEEVYVVGTDTQYF. The CDR3 DNA is TGTGCCAGCAGTGAAGAGGTCTACGTGGTTGGCACAGATACGCAGTATTTT.

The J gene is TRBJ2-7, the V gene TRBV15; 11 bases align to TRBD2. The trim removed 4 bases at V and 2 bases at J, leaving 4 bases unmatched. CDR1 is LNHNV, CDR2 YYDKDF, per germline (reference sequence). The CDR3 contains 15 residues. Here the CDR3 DNA reads TGTGCCACCAGCACGGGGACTAGCGGAACCTACGAGCAGTACTTC. It yields the protein CATSTGTSGTYEQYF.

The rearrangement links TRBV6-5 to TRBJ1-5; D gene ambiguous. Trimming pared 7 bases from V and 4 bases from J, leaving 17 bases between. The CDR3 covers 15 residues. Germline-derived CDR1 and CDR2 are MNHEY and SVGAGI. The CDR3 DNA follows: TGTGCCAGCAATCTGAACTTTTTTGTTAATCAGCCCCAGCATTTT. It is translated as CASNLNFFVNQPQHF.

Written as DNA, the CDR3 is TGTGCCAGTAGCCCCTGGGGGACAGGGAATTCACCCCTCCACTTT. Protein: CASSPWGTGNSPLHF. The chain combines TRBV19 with TRBJ1-6; 9 bases align to TRBD1. Germline CDR1 and CDR2: LNHDA and SQIVND (reference sequence). V trimming: 6 bases; J trimming: 7 bases; junction bases outside the gene matches: 7. The CDR3 contains 15 residues.